A selection of T cell receptor beta chains follows, all from one sample in a study of OX40 agonist ivuxolimab in advanced cancers. Only in-frame clones appear in the TCRdb table, and some are missing; sequencing was by immunoSEQ multiplex PCR. The profile covers tens of thousands of clones, with 70% to 90% appearing a single time and roughly 13% taken by the ten largest. The material sequenced was CD4+ or CD8+ T cells sorted from blood, taken in a trial of the OX40 agonist ivuxolimab. Receptor source: an adult with an advanced solid tumor such as melanoma, head and neck, liver or kidney cancer. CDR3s include the opening cysteine and the closing phenylalanine or tryptophan. The D gene is left open where the match is weak. Clone size is given for some rows only: seen once, a few or many times, or a class if the clone is expanded.

j_gene,v_gene,d_gene,abundance,CDR3nt,CDR3aa
TRBJ1-1,TRBV19,NA,NA,TGTGCCAGTAGCGGGACGGTGAACACTGAAGCTTTCTTT,CASSGTVNTEAFF
TRBJ1-4,TRBV7-9,NA,NA,TGTGCCAGCAGACCCCCCCAGGGTCCGAATGAAAAACTGTTTTTT,CASRPPQGPNEKLFF
TRBJ2-3,TRBV7-2,TRBD1,NA,TGTGCCAGCAGCCCCAGGACAGGACCCCCCTGGGATACGCAGTATTTT,CASSPRTGPPWDTQYF
TRBJ2-3,TRBV28,TRBD1,NA,TGTGCCAGCAGTCTCCCGGGACAGGGAGGAGTGGCGAGCACAGATACGCAGTATTTT,CASSLPGQGGVASTDTQYF
TRBJ2-5,TRBV11-2,TRBD1,NA,TGTGCCAGCAGGGCGGCAGGGGGAGAGACCCAGTACTTC,CASRAAGGETQYF
TRBJ1-2,TRBV28,NA,NA,TGTGCCAGCAGTTCTCAGACAGGTCCCTATGGCTACACCTTC,CASSSQTGPYGYTF
TRBJ1-1,TRBV27,TRBD1,NA,TGTGCCAGCAGTTCGAACGATCGATCGCGGACAGGGAACACTGAAGCTTTCTTT,CASSSNDRSRTGNTEAFF
TRBJ2-3,TRBV28,NA,NA,TGTGCCAGCACACGGACGGCTAGCACAGATACGCAGTATTTT,CASTRTASTDTQYF
TRBJ2-1,TRBV4-1,NA,NA,TGCGCCAGCAGCCAACCTAGTAGTGAGCAGTTCTTC,CASSQPSSEQFF
TRBJ2-3,TRBV29-1,TRBD2,NA,TGCAGCGCTAAAATAGCGGGAGGGAGCACAGATACGCAGTATTTT,CSAKIAGGSTDTQYF
TRBJ2-1,TRBV7-9,NA,NA,TGTGCCAGCAGCTGGAACAATGAGCAGTTCTTC,CASSWNNEQFF
TRBJ2-2,TRBV9,TRBD2,NA,TGTGCCAGCAGCGTAGCTAGCGGGCACACCGGGGAGCTGTTTTTT,CASSVASGHTGELFF
TRBJ2-2,TRBV19,NA,NA,TGTGCCAGTAGTGCCGGGACCCCCGCCGGGGAGCTGTTTTTT,CASSAGTPAGELFF
TRBJ1-2,TRBV19,NA,NA,TGTGCCAGTAGTATCGGGGCAGGGGCTGGCTACACCTTC,CASSIGAGAGYTF
TRBJ2-2,TRBV13,NA,NA,TGTGCCAGCAGCTTAGGTCGCTCGAACACCGGGGAGCTGTTTTTT,CASSLGRSNTGELFF
TRBJ2-7,TRBV27,TRBD2,NA,TGTGCCAGCACTTTTGTAGCGGGAGGTTACGAGCAGTACTTC,CASTFVAGGYEQYF
TRBJ2-7,TRBV9,NA,NA,TGTGCCAGCAGCGTAGGCCCCCTGTACGAGCAGTACTTC,CASSVGPLYEQYF
TRBJ2-1,TRBV27,NA,NA,TGTGCCAGCAGTCCTCTCGGCTCTGAGCAGTTCTTC,CASSPLGSEQFF
TRBJ2-6,TRBV29-1,NA,NA,TGCAGCGTTGAATCCGGGGCCAACGTCCTGACTTTC,CSVESGANVLTF
TRBJ1-1,TRBV27,NA,NA,TGTGCCAGCAAGCTTATTGTGAACACTGAAGCTTTCTTT,CASKLIVNTEAFF
TRBJ2-3,TRBV4-1,NA,NA,TGCGCCTCCGGGGCCGGGGATACGCAGTATTTT,CASGAGDTQYF
TRBJ2-1,TRBV19,NA,NA,TGTGCCAGTAGTATAGGTCTAAGCACCTACAATGAGCAGTTCTTC,CASSIGLSTYNEQFF
TRBJ2-7,TRBV9,NA,once,TGTGCCAGCAGCGTAGACGACGTCTCGGGCGAGCAGTACTTC,CASSVDDVSGEQYF
TRBJ2-2,TRBV7-9,TRBD2,NA,TGTGCCAGCAGTGATCTCCGCGGACTAGCCACAAACACCGGGGAGCTGTTTTTT,CASSDLRGLATNTGELFF
TRBJ2-1,TRBV19,NA,NA,TGTGCCAGTAGTACGGGACTTCTCTACAATGAGCAGTTCTTC,CASSTGLLYNEQFF
TRBJ1-1,TRBV9,NA,NA,TGTGCCAGCAGCGTAGCGGCGGGCCCGAACACTGAAGCTTTCTTT,CASSVAAGPNTEAFF